This TCR beta chain was sequenced during a study of technical replicates of blood from four donors. Here immunoSEQ multiplex PCR was the method, and the copy in TCRdb shows in-frame clones only, minus some. The sample yields 65,000 to 95,000 clones, just under 95% seen once. Unmatched junction bases numbered 8, after V lost 1 base and J lost 5 bases. CDR3 size: 16 residues. CDR1 and CDR2 from the germline V gene are LGHNA and YNFKEQ. The chain is built from TRBV4-2 and TRBJ2-1; the match to TRBD2 covers 7 bases. The sample taken for sequencing was T cells isolated from PBMCs. This receptor was obtained from a human donor in good health. DNA for the CDR3: TGTGCCAGCAGCCAAGGGGCTGCGGGAGCGGACAATGAGCAGTTCTTC. Encoded protein: CASSQGAAGADNEQFF.